The rows below give T cell receptor beta chains drawn from one sample of a study of blood T cell repertoires in COVID-19. Measured with immunoSEQ multiplex PCR; TCRdb has only the in-frame clones, and not every one. The table shows under 100,000 clones, with approximately 78% occurring only once. The sequencing sample was made of peripheral blood. Every receptor here comes from a human donor in a cohort sampled during active COVID-19. Both conserved end residues are trimmed from each CDR3.

j_call	v_call	cdr3_aa
TRBJ2-7	TRBV7-2	ASSRRGWGGSSYEQY
TRBJ2-2	TRBV27	ASSLGDRGLRELF
TRBJ2-2	TRBV11-3	ASSSWTGEGSGELF
TRBJ2-3	TRBV28	ASSFGSGKADTQY
TRBJ2-4	TRBV4-3	ASSHSSQGRNIQY
TRBJ1-2	TRBV7-8	ASSPWTRPYGYT
TRBJ2-2	TRBV24-1	ATSDPNRGTGELF
TRBJ2-7	TRBV3-1/TRBV3-2	ASSQMSYGAYEQY
TRBJ1-6	TRBV18	ASSPDLQRGSPLH
TRBJ1-2	TRBV6-2/TRBV6-3	ASSPDRQGYFYGYT
TRBJ1-2	TRBV5-8	ASSSSSLYGYT
TRBJ2-7	TRBV5-5	ASSLQASYEQY
TRBJ1-5	TRBV2	ASSQRTGGRQPQH
TRBJ1-1	TRBV19	ASKPHRPNTEAF
TRBJ2-5	TRBV20-1	SASARGQETQY
TRBJ2-1	TRBV11-2	ASSSYGQEQF
TRBJ1-2	TRBV6-6	ASSYLTGQAYGYT
TRBJ1-6	TRBV18	ASSPPGNLNSPLH